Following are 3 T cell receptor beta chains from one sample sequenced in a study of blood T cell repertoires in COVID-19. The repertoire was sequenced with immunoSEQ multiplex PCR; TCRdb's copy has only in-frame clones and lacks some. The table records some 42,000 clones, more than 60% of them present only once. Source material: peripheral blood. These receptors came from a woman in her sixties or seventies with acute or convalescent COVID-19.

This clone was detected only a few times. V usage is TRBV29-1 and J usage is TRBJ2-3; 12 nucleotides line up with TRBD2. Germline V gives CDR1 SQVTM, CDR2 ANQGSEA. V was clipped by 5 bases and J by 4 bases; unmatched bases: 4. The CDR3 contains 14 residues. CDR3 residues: CSVLAGGPADTQYF. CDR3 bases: TGCAGCGTTCTAGCGGGGGGGCCAGCAGATACGCAGTATTTT.

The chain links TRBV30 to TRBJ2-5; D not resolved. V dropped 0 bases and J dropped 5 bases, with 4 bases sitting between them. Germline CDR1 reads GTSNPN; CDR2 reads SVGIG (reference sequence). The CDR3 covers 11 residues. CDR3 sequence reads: CAWSVGETQYF. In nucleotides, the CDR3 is TGTGCCTGGAGTGTCGGGGAGACCCAGTACTTC.

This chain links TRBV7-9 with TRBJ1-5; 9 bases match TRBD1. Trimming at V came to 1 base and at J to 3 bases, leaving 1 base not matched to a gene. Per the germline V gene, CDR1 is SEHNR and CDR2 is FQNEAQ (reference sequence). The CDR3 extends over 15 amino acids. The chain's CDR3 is CASSLGTGDNQPQHF. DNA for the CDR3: TGTGCCAGCAGCTTAGGGACAGGGGACAATCAGCCCCAGCATTTT. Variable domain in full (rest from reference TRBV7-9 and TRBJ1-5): DTGVSQNPRHKITKRGQNVTFRCDPISEHNRLYWYRQTLGQGPEFLTYFQNEAQLEKSRLLSDRFSAERPKGSFSTLEIQRTEQGDSAMYLCASSLGTGDNQPQHFGDGTRLSIL.